This T cell receptor beta chain is drawn from a study of blood T cell repertoires in COVID-19. Looking at the study overall: The samples span acute and convalescent COVID-19 from the United States, Italy and Spain. Sample material is recorded as cDNA or gDNA derived from T cells, B-cell-depleted T cells, or PBMCs.

Germline lookup yields CDR1 SGHKS and CDR2 YYEKEE (reference sequence). Trimming shortened V by 0 bases and J by 0 bases, and 15 bases separated the two germline ends. CDR3 length: 17 amino acids. As originally analysed: Estimated nucleated cell counts came from reference gene primer amplification. The table came from immunoSEQ multiplex PCR; TCRdb's copy has only in-frame clones and leaves some out. Clonal size and the V and J genes are those of that table, whereas D and trimming came from the DNA. This sample has about 80,000 clones, with roughly 85% found just once. The chain recombines TRBV5-5 with TRBJ2-5, with D tentatively TRBD1 (5 bases). The TCR originated in a woman in her seventies with acute or convalescent COVID-19. The sample consisted of peripheral blood. CDR3 in amino acids: CASSLGQINPYQETQYF. The CDR3 nucleotides read TGTGCCAGCAGCTTGGGACAGATTAATCCCTACCAAGAGACCCAGTACTTC.